This TCR beta chain was captured in a study of OX40 agonist ivuxolimab in advanced cancers. Study-level information: The drug used for patients, ivuxolimab, was an agonistic anti-OX40 (CD134) antibody. Study-wide points: Certain nonresponders likewise exhibited a low normalized T-cell clonal expansion.

The CDR3 is made up of 16 amino acids. The V gene's germline CDR1 is SGDLS and CDR2 YYNGEE. V shed 1 base and J 2 bases; nucleotides not matched to a gene: 5. A word on this clone: Antigen unknown.

Measured with immunoSEQ multiplex PCR; TCRdb has only the in-frame clones, and not every one. The sample has tens of thousands of clones, around 90% seen once. The sequence came from an adult with an advanced solid tumor such as melanoma, head and neck, liver or kidney cancer. The input for sequencing was CD4+ or CD8+ T cells sorted from blood, taken in a trial of the OX40 agonist ivuxolimab. The chain uses TRBV9 and TRBJ1-3; 8 nucleotides match TRBD1. The CDR3 reads CASSVQQGVAGNTIYF. CDR3 DNA: TGTGCCAGCAGCGTACAACAGGGGGTAGCTGGAAACACCATATATTTT.